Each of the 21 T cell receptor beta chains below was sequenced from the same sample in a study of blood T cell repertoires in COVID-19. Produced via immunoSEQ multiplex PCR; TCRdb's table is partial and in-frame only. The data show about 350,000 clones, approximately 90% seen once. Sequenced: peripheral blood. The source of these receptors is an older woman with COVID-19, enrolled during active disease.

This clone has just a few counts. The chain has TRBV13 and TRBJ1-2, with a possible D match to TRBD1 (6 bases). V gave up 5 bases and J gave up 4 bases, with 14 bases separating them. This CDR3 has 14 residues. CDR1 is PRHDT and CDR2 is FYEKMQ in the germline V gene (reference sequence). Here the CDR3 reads CASSQKGTTYGYTF. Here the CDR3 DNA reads TGTGCCAGCAGCCAAAAAGGGACAACCTATGGCTACACCTTC.

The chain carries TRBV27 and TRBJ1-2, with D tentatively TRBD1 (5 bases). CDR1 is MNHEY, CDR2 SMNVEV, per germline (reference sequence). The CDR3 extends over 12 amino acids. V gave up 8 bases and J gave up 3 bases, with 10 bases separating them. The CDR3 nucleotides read TGTGCCAGCGGGACTGGGTACTATGGCTACACCTTC. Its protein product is CASGTGYYGYTF.

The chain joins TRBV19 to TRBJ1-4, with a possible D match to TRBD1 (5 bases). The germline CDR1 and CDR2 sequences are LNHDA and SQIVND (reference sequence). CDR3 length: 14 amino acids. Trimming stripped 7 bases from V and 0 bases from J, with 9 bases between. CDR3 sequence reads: CASTGSTTNEKLFF. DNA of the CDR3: TGTGCCAGTACAGGGTCCACAACTAATGAAAAACTGTTTTTT.

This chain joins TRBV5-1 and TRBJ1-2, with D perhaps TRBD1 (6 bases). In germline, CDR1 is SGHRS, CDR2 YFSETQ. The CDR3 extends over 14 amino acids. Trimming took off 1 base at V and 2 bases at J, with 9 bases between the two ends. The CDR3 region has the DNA TGCGCCAGCAGCTTGCGGACAGTCAACTATGGCTACACCTTC. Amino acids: CASSLRTVNYGYTF.

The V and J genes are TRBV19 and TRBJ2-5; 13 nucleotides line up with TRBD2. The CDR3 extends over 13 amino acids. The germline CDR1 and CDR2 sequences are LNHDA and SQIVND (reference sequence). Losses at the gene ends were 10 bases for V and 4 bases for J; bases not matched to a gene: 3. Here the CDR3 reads CATRTSGGETQYF. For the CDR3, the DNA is TGTGCCACCCGGACTAGCGGGGGAGAGACCCAGTACTTC.

For the CDR3, the DNA is TGTGCCAGACAGACAGGGAACACTGAAGCTTTCTTT. Translation: CARQTGNTEAFF. This chain joins TRBV19 and TRBJ1-1; D perhaps matches TRBD1 (6 bases). CDR3 length: 12 residues. V was trimmed by 9 bases and J by 1 base, leaving 9 bases between them. Germline values: CDR1 LNHDA, CDR2 SQIVND (reference sequence).

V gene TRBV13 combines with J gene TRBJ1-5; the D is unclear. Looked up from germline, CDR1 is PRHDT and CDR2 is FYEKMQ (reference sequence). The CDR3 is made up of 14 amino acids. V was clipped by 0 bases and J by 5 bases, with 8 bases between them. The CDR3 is CASSLGGLDQPQHF. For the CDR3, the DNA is TGTGCCAGCAGCTTAGGCGGACTCGATCAGCCCCAGCATTTT.

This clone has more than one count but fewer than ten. The CDR3 region has the DNA TGTGCCAGCAGACCCGGGACTAAGAACTATGGCTACACCTTC. Protein sequence: CASRPGTKNYGYTF. The J gene is TRBJ1-2, the V gene TRBV28, with D possibly being TRBD1 (5 bases). Trimming removed 6 bases at V and 2 bases at J, with 13 bases between. The CDR3 is 14 residues long. Per germline, CDR1 MDHEN and CDR2 SYDVKM.

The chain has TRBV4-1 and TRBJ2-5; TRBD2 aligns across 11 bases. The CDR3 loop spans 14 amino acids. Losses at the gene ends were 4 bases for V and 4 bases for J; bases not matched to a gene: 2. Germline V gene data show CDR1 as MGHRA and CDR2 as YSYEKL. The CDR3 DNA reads TGCGCCAGCAGCCTAGCGGGGGGGCGAGAGACCCAGTACTTC. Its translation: CASSLAGGRETQYF.

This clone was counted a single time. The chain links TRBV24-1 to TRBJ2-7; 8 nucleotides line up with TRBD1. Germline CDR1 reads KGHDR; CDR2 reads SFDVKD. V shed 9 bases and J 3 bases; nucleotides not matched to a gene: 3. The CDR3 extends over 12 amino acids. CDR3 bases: TGTGCCACCCGGACAGGGCACTACGAGCAGTACTTC. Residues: CATRTGHYEQYF.

The CDR3 protein is CASSLTSGVVDTQYF. The CDR3, as DNA: TGTGCCAGCTCACTGACTAGCGGGGTAGTGGATACGCAGTATTTT. The rearrangement links TRBV18 to TRBJ2-3; 11 nucleotides match TRBD2. Germline V lookup: CDR1 KGHSH, CDR2 LQKENI. V lost 4 bases, J lost 6 bases, and 6 bases stayed unmatched. The CDR3 covers 15 residues.

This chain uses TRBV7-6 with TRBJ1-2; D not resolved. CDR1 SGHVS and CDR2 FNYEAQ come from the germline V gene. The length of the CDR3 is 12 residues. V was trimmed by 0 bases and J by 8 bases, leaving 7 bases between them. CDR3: CASSLAGEGYTF. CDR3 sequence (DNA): TGTGCCAGCAGCTTAGCAGGAGAAGGCTACACCTTC.

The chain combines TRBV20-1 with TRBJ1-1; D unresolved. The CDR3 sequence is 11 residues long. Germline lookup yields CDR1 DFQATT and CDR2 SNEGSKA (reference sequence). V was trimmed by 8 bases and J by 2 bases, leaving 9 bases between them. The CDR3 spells CSIRGNTEAFF. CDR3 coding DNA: TGCAGTATCAGAGGAAACACTGAAGCTTTCTTT.

CDR3 DNA: TGTGCCAGCTCACCTGGGACAGGGAGAATTAATGAAAAACTGTTTTTT. It encodes CASSPGTGRINEKLFF. V usage is TRBV18 and J usage is TRBJ1-4; 9 nucleotides align to TRBD1. Losses at the gene ends were 3 bases for V and 4 bases for J; bases not matched to a gene: 6. CDR1 is KGHSH, CDR2 LQKENI, per germline. The CDR3 is 16 residues long.

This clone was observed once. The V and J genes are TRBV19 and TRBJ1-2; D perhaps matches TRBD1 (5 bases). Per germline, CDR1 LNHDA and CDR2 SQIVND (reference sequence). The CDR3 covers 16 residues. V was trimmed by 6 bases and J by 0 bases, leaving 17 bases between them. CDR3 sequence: CASSRLDRLSNYGYTF. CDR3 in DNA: TGTGCCAGTAGCCGTCTCGACAGACTTTCTAACTATGGCTACACCTTC.

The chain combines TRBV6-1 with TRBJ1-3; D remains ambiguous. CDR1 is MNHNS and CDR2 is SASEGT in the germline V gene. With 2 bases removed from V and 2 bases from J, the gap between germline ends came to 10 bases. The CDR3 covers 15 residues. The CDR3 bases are TGTGCCAGCAGTGAACCCCTCCCGGCTGGAAACACCATATATTTT. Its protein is CASSEPLPAGNTIYF.

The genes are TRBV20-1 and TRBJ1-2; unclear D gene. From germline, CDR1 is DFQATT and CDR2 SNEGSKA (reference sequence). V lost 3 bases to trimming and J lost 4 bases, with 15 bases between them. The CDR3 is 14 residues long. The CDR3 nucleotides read TGCAGTGCTAGTAACGAAGCAGGCTCCTATGGCTACACCTTC. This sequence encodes CSASNEAGSYGYTF.

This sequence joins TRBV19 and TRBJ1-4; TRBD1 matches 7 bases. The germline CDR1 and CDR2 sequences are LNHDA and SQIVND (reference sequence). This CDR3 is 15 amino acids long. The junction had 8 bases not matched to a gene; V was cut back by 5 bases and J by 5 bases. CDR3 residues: CASSHPGTENEKLFF. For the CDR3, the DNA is TGTGCCAGTAGTCACCCCGGGACAGAAAATGAAAAACTGTTTTTT.

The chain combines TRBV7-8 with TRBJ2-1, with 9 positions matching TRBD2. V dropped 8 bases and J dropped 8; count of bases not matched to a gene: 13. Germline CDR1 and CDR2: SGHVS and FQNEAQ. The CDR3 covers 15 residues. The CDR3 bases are TGTGCCAGCGCCCCCTCGGCGGGGGGGCCATATGAGCAGTTCTTC. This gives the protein CASAPSAGGPYEQFF.

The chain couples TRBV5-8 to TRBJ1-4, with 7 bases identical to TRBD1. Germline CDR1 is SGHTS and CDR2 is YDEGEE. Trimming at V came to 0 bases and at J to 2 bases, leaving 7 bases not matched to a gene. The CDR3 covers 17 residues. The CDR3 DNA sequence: TGTGCCAGCAGCTTGGCCGGGACAGTCTCTACTAATGAAAAACTGTTTTTT. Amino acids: CASSLAGTVSTNEKLFF.

CDR3 coding DNA: TGTGCCAGTAGATCCAGGGGGACGAGGTACCACGAGCAGTACTTC. As protein: CASRSRGTRYHEQYF. The chain couples TRBV19 to TRBJ2-7; 7 nucleotides align to TRBD1. Germline CDR1 LNHDA, CDR2 SQIVND (reference sequence). The V gene end was trimmed by 6 bases and the J gene end by 5 bases; junction bases not matched to a gene: 13. CDR3 length equals 15 residues.